The clone carrying this T cell receptor beta chain showed up just once. Its antigen is as yet unknown. Data came from immunoSEQ multiplex PCR; TCRdb stores just in-frame clones and leaves some out. This sample yields approximately 39,000 clones, of which 70% to 90% are seen a single time; 35% to 45% belongs to the top ten. With autoimmune disease history or systemic immunosuppression, patients were excluded. The sample comes from a study of OX40 agonist ivuxolimab in advanced cancers. Study observations and caveats: Nonresponders, in some cases, also had low normalized T-cell clonal expansion.

The CDR3 loop spans 15 amino acids. Germline lookup yields CDR1 SNHLY and CDR2 FYNNEI. The V gene lost 7 bases and the J gene lost 2 bases, with 16 bases spanning the gap. The specimen comprised CD4+ or CD8+ T cells sorted from blood, sampled in a trial of the OX40 agonist ivuxolimab. The chain employs TRBV2 and TRBJ2-3; TRBD1 might be the D (5 bases). The clonotype was recovered from an adult with an advanced solid tumor such as melanoma, head and neck, liver or kidney cancer. CDR3 bases: TGTGCCAGCACCCCGAGTAGGGGTATCACAGATACGCAGTATTTT. It encodes CASTPSRGITDTQYF.